The 31 T cell receptor beta chains listed next were all sequenced from one sample in a study of blood T cell repertoires in COVID-19 (dated by TCRdb to between 2020 and 2021). Receptor amplification or capture employed the immunoSEQ multiplex PCR assay. The table comes from immuneACCESS by way of TCRdb, which keeps in-frame sequences with V and J called. Part of the clones is missing from these tables; in studies checked, under half for an unresolved V gene and the rest for unknown reasons. A total of 250,000 to 350,000 clones appear in this sample, approximately 89% of them only once. The ten most abundant clones make up about 12% of the sample. The sequencing sample was made of peripheral blood. These receptors came from a woman aged 55-70 years with acute or convalescent COVID-19.

The rearrangement uses TRBV10-3 and TRBJ1-5; D unresolved. This CDR3 is built from 14 residues. CDR1 ENHRY and CDR2 SYGVKD come from the germline V gene. Between the trimmed V and J ends, which lost 0 bases and 7 bases, there was a span of 10 bases. CDR3 protein: CAISESGDPQPQHF. DNA for the CDR3: TGTGCCATCAGTGAGTCCGGGGATCCGCAGCCCCAGCATTTT.

The table lists this clone with a count of one. The rearrangement joins TRBV6-6 to TRBJ1-5; D not resolved. CDR3 length: 15 residues. Trimming pared 5 bases from V and 0 bases from J, leaving 11 bases between. From germline, CDR1 is MNHNY and CDR2 SVGAGI (reference sequence). CDR3 region: CASSHKFFSNQPQHF. The CDR3 DNA is TGTGCCAGCAGTCACAAATTTTTTAGCAATCAGCCCCAGCATTTT.

The rearrangement uses TRBV6-5 and TRBJ1-5; 7 bases map to TRBD1. Germline V gene lookup returns CDR1 MNHEY and CDR2 SVGAGI. After removal of 4 bases from V and 2 bases from J, the junction contained 8 bases not matched to a gene. CDR3 length: 16 residues. The CDR3 DNA follows: TGTGCCAGCAGTTCACACCTCACAGGGGGCAATCAGCCCCAGCATTTT. Translation gives CASSSHLTGGNQPQHF.

The CDR3, as DNA: TGTGCCAGCAGCTTAGTCAGGGGGCAAGGGAACACTGAAGCTTTCTTT. As protein: CASSLVRGQGNTEAFF. The genes are TRBV7-8 and TRBJ1-1; 8 nucleotides line up with TRBD1. Trimming cost V 1 base and J 1 base; bases outside gene matches: 5. This CDR3 comprises 16 residues. CDR1 and CDR2 from the germline V gene are SGHVS and FQNEAQ.

The V call is TRBV10-3, the J call TRBJ2-7; TRBD2 matches at 7 bases. Looked up from germline, CDR1 is ENHRY and CDR2 is SYGVKD. V shed 2 bases, J shed 2 bases, and the junction held 3 bases outside the gene matches. The CDR3 is made up of 14 amino acids. The CDR3 protein is CAISEAGRAYEQYF. The CDR3, as DNA: TGTGCCATCAGTGAGGCGGGGAGGGCCTACGAGCAGTACTTC.

The rearrangement joins TRBV3-1 (or the pseudogene TRBV3-2) to TRBJ2-5; TRBD2 matches at 10 bases. Germline CDR1 LGHDT, CDR2 YNNKEL (reference sequence). The CDR3 totals 15 residues. With V trimmed by 2 bases and J by 5 bases, 5 bases remained unmatched. The CDR3 here is CASSQRPSGSETQYF. CDR3 nucleotide sequence: TGTGCCAGCAGCCAAAGGCCTAGCGGGAGTGAGACCCAGTACTTC.

A few counts support this clone. This sequence joins TRBV30 and TRBJ1-2; TRBD1 is a possible D gene (6 bases). V was pared by 1 base and J by 8 bases, with 14 bases between. The CDR3 is made up of 13 amino acids. The germline V gene has CDR1 GTSNPN and CDR2 SVGIG (reference sequence). The DNA for the CDR3 is TGTGCCTGGAGTGATCAGGGGTTAGGAGGCTACACCTTC. Encoded protein: CAWSDQGLGGYTF.

The rearrangement links TRBV27 to TRBJ1-1; no clear D gene. Trimming took off 10 bases at V and 7 bases at J, with 13 bases between the two ends. This CDR3 has 11 amino acids. Germline values: CDR1 MNHEY, CDR2 SMNVEV (reference sequence). The CDR3 spells CATWYGNEAFF. CDR3 coding DNA: TGTGCCACCTGGTACGGGAATGAAGCTTTCTTT.

This chain connects TRBV6-5 to TRBJ2-1, with 10 nucleotides matching TRBD1. The CDR3 length is 13 residues. J gave up 9 bases and V 7 bases, and 6 bases lay outside the gene matches. From germline, CDR1 is MNHEY and CDR2 SVGAGI. CDR3 in DNA: TGTGCCAGCATCCGGGACAGGGGTAGTGAGCAGTTCTTC. This sequence encodes CASIRDRGSEQFF.

This clone has just one count. The chain uses TRBV7-6 and TRBJ2-2; 7 bases are a match to TRBD2. The V and J ends lost 5 bases and 8 bases, in that order; junction bases with no gene match: 14. Germline V gene sequence: CDR1 SGHVS, CDR2 FNYEAQ. This CDR3 comprises 16 residues. CDR3 residues: CASSLGTNERSGELFF. In DNA, the CDR3 is TGTGCCAGCAGCCTAGGGACTAACGAACGCTCTGGGGAGCTGTTTTTT.

This clone was seen more than once but under ten times. The V call is TRBV4-1, the J call TRBJ1-5; 7 bases match TRBD1. The germline CDR1 and CDR2 sequences are MGHRA and YSYEKL. This CDR3 comprises 13 residues. Germline trimming cut 4 bases from V and 5 bases from J; bases unmatched to any gene: 2. CDR3 coding DNA: TGCGCCAGCAGCCCAGACAGGGATCAGCCCCAGCATTTT. Its translation: CASSPDRDQPQHF.

The J gene is TRBJ2-5, the V gene TRBV5-6; the D is unclear. Germline V CDR1 and CDR2: SGHDT, YYEEEE. CDR3 size: 14 residues. Trimming took off 7 bases at V and 0 bases at J, with 13 bases between the two ends. The CDR3 region has the DNA TGTGCCAGCTCCCCCCCCGGGTACCAAGAGACCCAGTACTTC. Its translation is CASSPPGYQETQYF.

This CDR3 is CASSEQGKGNQPQHF. The CDR3 nucleotides are TGTGCCAGCAGTGAGCAGGGGAAGGGGAATCAGCCCCAGCATTTT. V and J are TRBV6-1 and TRBJ1-5; D is perhaps TRBD1 (6 bases). CDR1 MNHNS and CDR2 SASEGT come from the germline V gene. The CDR3 length is 15 residues. Trimming shortened V by 3 bases and J by 4 bases, and 13 bases separated the two germline ends.

The CDR3 sequence is CASSQGVTRAYNSPLHF. In DNA form, the CDR3 reads TGTGCCAGCAGCCAAGGGGTAACGAGGGCCTATAATTCACCCCTCCACTTT. The chain combines TRBV3-1 (or the pseudogene TRBV3-2) with TRBJ1-6; D gene unclear. The CDR3 has 17 residues. Per germline, CDR1 LGHDT and CDR2 YNNKEL (reference sequence). The germline V and J ends were trimmed by 1 base and 2 bases, with 12 bases remaining between them.

This clone has a handful of counts. The CDR3, as DNA: TGTGCCAGCTCACCCGGACAGGGTGATAATCAGCCCCAGCATTTT. Translation gives CASSPGQGDNQPQHF. The chain carries TRBV18 and TRBJ1-5; 8 bases are a match to TRBD1. This CDR3 has 15 residues. V was clipped by 3 bases and J by 4 bases; unmatched bases: 5. Germline V gene data show CDR1 as KGHSH and CDR2 as LQKENI.

This clone turned up a few times. The rearrangement links TRBV7-9 to TRBJ1-1; TRBD1 matches 7 bases. Germline loops: CDR1 SEHNR, CDR2 FQNEAQ (reference sequence). Losses at the gene ends were 4 bases for V and 2 bases for J; bases not matched to a gene: 7. This CDR3 is built from 15 residues. CDR3 sequence reads: CASSSPDRTNTEAFF. The CDR3, as DNA: TGTGCCAGCAGCTCTCCGGACAGGACAAACACTGAAGCTTTCTTT.

CDR3 amino acids: CASSSQGGIGTEAFF. CDR3 nucleotides: TGTGCCAGCAGCTCACAGGGGGGAATAGGCACTGAAGCTTTCTTT. This sequence joins TRBV7-2 and TRBJ1-1; TRBD1 matches at 8 bases. This CDR3 contains 15 residues. CDR1 SGHTA and CDR2 FQGNSA come from the germline V gene. V trimming: 4 bases; J trimming: 4 bases; junction bases outside the gene matches: 8.

This chain connects TRBV2 to TRBJ2-3; 11 bases agree with TRBD2. This CDR3 is 22 amino acids long. The germline V gene encodes CDR1 SNHLY and CDR2 FYNNEI. V was pared by 6 bases and J by 0 bases, with 23 bases of the junction left unmatched. In nucleotides, the CDR3 is TGTGCCAGCAGAGCCGATCCGGGACTAGCGGCCAAGAGACGTTATAGCACAGATACGCAGTATTTT. Translated, it gives CASRADPGLAAKRRYSTDTQYF. Supplemented by reference TRBV2 and TRBJ2-3, the full variable domain reads EPEVTQTPSHQVTQMGQEVILRCVPISNHLYFYWYRQILGQKVEFLVSFYNNEISEKSEIFDDQFSVERPDGSNFTLKIRSTKLEDSAMYFCASRADPGLAAKRRYSTDTQYFGPGTRLTVL.

The chain employs TRBV7-3 and TRBJ2-1; no reliable D call. V was pared by 1 base and J by 6 bases, with 7 bases between. Germline CDR1 is SGHTA and CDR2 is FQGTGA. The CDR3 runs 13 residues. The chain's CDR3 is CASSLNAGNEQFF. CDR3 in DNA: TGTGCCAGCAGCTTAAATGCAGGCAATGAGCAGTTCTTC.

V and J are TRBV5-1 and TRBJ1-1, with 9 bases matching TRBD1. The germline V gene encodes CDR1 SGHRS and CDR2 YFSETQ. Germline trimming cut 0 bases from V and 1 base from J; bases unmatched to any gene: 7. CDR3 length equals 17 residues. The CDR3 loop is CASSLGTGVRANTEAFF. The CDR3 region has the DNA TGCGCCAGCAGCTTGGGGACAGGGGTCCGGGCGAACACTGAAGCTTTCTTT.

This chain uses TRBV4-2 with TRBJ1-1, with D possibly being TRBD1 (6 bases). CDR1 is LGHNA, CDR2 YNFKEQ, per germline. The CDR3 totals 13 residues. Trimming took 7 bases from V and 6 from J, leaving 15 bases between them. The CDR3 DNA sequence: TGTGCCAGCACCGTAAAGGGGGAATCTGAAGCTTTCTTT. Amino acid sequence: CASTVKGESEAFF.

The chain couples TRBV18 to TRBJ1-1, with TRBD1 as a possible D gene (6 bases). V lost 3 bases to trimming and J lost 0 bases, with 11 bases between them. The CDR3 contains 15 residues. Looked up from germline, CDR1 is KGHSH and CDR2 is LQKENI. Written as DNA, the CDR3 is TGTGCCAGCTCACCCGTCGGACAGCTGAACACTGAAGCTTTCTTT. As protein: CASSPVGQLNTEAFF.

The chain links TRBV30 to TRBJ1-4; D is unclear. Germline V gives CDR1 GTSNPN, CDR2 SVGIG (reference sequence). This CDR3 is 14 amino acids long. V lost 0 bases to trimming and J lost 5 bases, with 10 bases between them. CDR3 in DNA: TGTGCCTGGAGTGTACGGGGTGGGAATGAAAAACTGTTTTTT. Protein product: CAWSVRGGNEKLFF.

The genes are TRBV4-1 and TRBJ2-3, with D perhaps matching TRBD2 (6 bases). This CDR3 comprises 14 residues. The V and J ends lost 0 bases and 8 bases respectively, with 12 bases between them. CDR1 is MGHRA and CDR2 is YSYEKL in the germline V gene. In DNA form, the CDR3 reads TGCGCCAGCAGCCAAGAGGGTACAGCGGGTACGCAGTATTTT. Translation gives CASSQEGTAGTQYF.

The genes are TRBV3-1 (or the pseudogene TRBV3-2) and TRBJ1-4; the D is unclear. V gave up 1 base and J gave up 7 bases, with 13 bases separating them. The germline CDR1 and CDR2 sequences are LGHDT and YNNKEL (reference sequence). The CDR3 runs to 15 residues. The CDR3 DNA sequence: TGTGCCAGCAGCCAAGGGGAGCTGAGGCGTGAAAAACTGTTTTTT. This translates into CASSQGELRREKLFF.

The V and J genes are TRBV7-6 and TRBJ1-5; D is ambiguous. Trimming shortened V by 5 bases and J by 1 base, and 9 bases separated the two germline ends. CDR3 length: 14 amino acids. The V gene's germline CDR1 is SGHVS and CDR2 FNYEAQ. The CDR3 coding sequence is TGTGCCAGCAGCCTATCCCACAGCAATCAGCCCCAGCATTTT. Protein: CASSLSHSNQPQHF. The full variable domain, its missing parts supplied by reference TRBV7-6 and TRBJ1-5, is GAGVSQSPRYKVTKRGQDVALRCDPISGHVSLYWYRQALGQGPEFLTYFNYEAQQDKSGLPNDRFSAERPEGSISTLTIQRTEQRDSAMYRCASSLSHSNQPQHFGDGTRLSIL.

The chain employs TRBV7-6 and TRBJ2-1, with a possible D match to TRBD1 (5 bases). The CDR3 covers 15 residues. Germline CDR1 is SGHVS and CDR2 is FNYEAQ. The V and J ends lost 1 base and 5 bases respectively, with 12 bases between them. For the CDR3, the DNA is TGTGCCAGCAGCTTAGGTTGGGGCCGGGACAATGAGCAGTTCTTC. Protein: CASSLGWGRDNEQFF.

The chain is built from TRBV12-3 or TRBV12-4 and TRBJ1-6; D not certain. This CDR3 region has 12 residues. With 7 bases removed from V and 4 bases from J, the gap between germline ends came to 5 bases. The CDR3 DNA reads as TGTGCCAGCACCTTGTATAATTCACCCCTCCACTTT. It translates to CASTLYNSPLHF.

The chain links TRBV14 to TRBJ1-2; D may be TRBD1 (5 bases). The germline V and J ends were trimmed by 0 bases and 4 bases, with 12 bases remaining between them. This CDR3 comprises 15 residues. CDR1 and CDR2 (germline): SGHDN, FVKESK. Here the CDR3 reads CASSQDTGMTYGYTF. CDR3 DNA: TGTGCCAGCAGCCAAGATACAGGCATGACCTATGGCTACACCTTC.

V and J are TRBV12-3 or TRBV12-4 and TRBJ1-1; no reliable D call. Trimming left V 6 bases short and J 8 bases short, with 10 bases between. CDR3 length: 11 residues. Here the CDR3 reads CASSSRSEAFF. The CDR3 DNA is TGTGCCAGCAGCTCCCGGTCGGAAGCTTTCTTT.

The rearrangement joins TRBV21-1 to TRBJ1-2. TRBV21-1 is noted as a pseudogene. The CDR3 contains 17 residues. This chain's CDR3 is CASPRGGTGGANYGYTF. In DNA, the CDR3 is TGTGCCAGCCCTCGGGGGGGAACAGGTGGAGCTAACTATGGCTACACCTTC.